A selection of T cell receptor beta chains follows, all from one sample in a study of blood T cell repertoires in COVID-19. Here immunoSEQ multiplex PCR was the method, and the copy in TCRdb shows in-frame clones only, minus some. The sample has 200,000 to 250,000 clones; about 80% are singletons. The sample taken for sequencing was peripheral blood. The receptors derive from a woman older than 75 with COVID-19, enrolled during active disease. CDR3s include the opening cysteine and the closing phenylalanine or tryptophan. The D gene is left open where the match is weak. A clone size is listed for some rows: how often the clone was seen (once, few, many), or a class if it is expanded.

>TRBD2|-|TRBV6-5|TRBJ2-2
TGTGCCAGCAGACTAGCGGGGGATTACGGGGAGCTGTTTTTT
CASRLAGDYGELFF
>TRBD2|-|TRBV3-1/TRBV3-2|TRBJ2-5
TGTGCCAGCAGCCAAGGAGCCGGGGGGGCATCTACAGAGACCCAGTACTTC
CASSQGAGGASTETQYF
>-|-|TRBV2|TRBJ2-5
TGTGCCAGCAGTGATAGTGGCCTCAGGGTGGAGACCCAGTACTTC
CASSDSGLRVETQYF
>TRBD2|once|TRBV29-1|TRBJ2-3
TGCAGCGTGCTCGGCGGGGCTAGCGGTGGACGTGGTACGCAGTATTTT
CSVLGGASGGRGTQYF
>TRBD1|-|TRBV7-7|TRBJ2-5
TGTGCTAGCAGCTCCGGCCCGACAGGGGAAGAGACCCAGTACTTC
CASSSGPTGEETQYF
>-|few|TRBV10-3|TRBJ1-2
TGTGCCATCAGTCCCGAGGCCTATGGCTACACCTTC
CAISPEAYGYTF
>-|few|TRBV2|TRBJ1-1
TGTGCCAGCAGGAGAGAGCTCACTGAAGCTTTCTTT
CASRRELTEAFF
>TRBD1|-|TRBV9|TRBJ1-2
TGTGCCAGCAGCGTTTCGACAGGGTTGACTGGCTACACCTTC
CASSVSTGLTGYTF
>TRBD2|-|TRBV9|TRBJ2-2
TGTGCCAGCAGCTCACCCACAGCGGGGGCGAACACCGGGGAGCTGTTTTTT
CASSSPTAGANTGELFF
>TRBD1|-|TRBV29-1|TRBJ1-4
TGCAGCGTCTCCCACAGGGGTCAACTTAATGAAAAACTGTTTTTT
CSVSHRGQLNEKLFF
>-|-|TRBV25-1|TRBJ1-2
TGTGCCAGCAGTGAATCCAGGATTTTTTCCTTCAACTATGGCTACACCTTC
CASSESRIFSFNYGYTF
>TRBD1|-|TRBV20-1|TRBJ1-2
TGCAGTGCTGGACAGGGGTATGGCTACACCTTC
CSAGQGYGYTF
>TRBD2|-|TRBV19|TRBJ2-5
TGTGCCAGTAGTCCCAGATCCGGACTAGCGGGAGTATCGCAGTACTTC
CASSPRSGLAGVSQYF
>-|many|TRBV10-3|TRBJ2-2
TGTGCCATCAGTGAGTCCCGTAACACCGGGGAGCTGTTTTTT
CAISESRNTGELFF
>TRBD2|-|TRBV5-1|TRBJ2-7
TGCGCCAGCAGTTCCCAAGCGCCAGCGGGACCCCACGAGCAGTACTTC
CASSSQAPAGPHEQYF
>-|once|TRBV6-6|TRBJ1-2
TGTGCCAGCAGTTACCCGCCAGGACAGTATGGCTACACCTTC
CASSYPPGQYGYTF
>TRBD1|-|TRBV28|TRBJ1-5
TGTGCCAGCAGTTTAGGGACAGGGGGAGCGGTTAACGTTGGACCCCAGCATTTT
CASSLGTGGAVNVGPQHF
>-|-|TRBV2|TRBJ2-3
TGTGCCAGCAAAAGGAGTACGCAGTATTTT
CASKRSTQYF
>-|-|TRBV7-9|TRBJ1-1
TGTGCCAGCTGGGCCCTAATGAACACTGAAGCTTTCTTT
CASWALMNTEAFF
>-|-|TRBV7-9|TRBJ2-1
TGTGCCAGTCAGGCAGGCGCCTACAATGAGCAGTTCTTC
CASQAGAYNEQFF
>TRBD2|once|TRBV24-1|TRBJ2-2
TGTGCCACCAGTGACCCGGGGGGGGGCCTGAACACCGGGGAGCTGTTTTTT
CATSDPGGGLNTGELFF